The 26 T cell receptor beta chains presented below share a single source sample, sequenced in a study of T cells after yellow fever vaccination. TCRdb ran MiXCR on the 5' RACE reads and lists one entry per CDR3 protein. The sample lists a few hundred thousand distinct CDR3 sequences, less than 20% occurring once. The sample was PBMCs, taken 5 to 6 days after the first yellow fever vaccination. These receptors came from a man aged 18 to 30 who received the YFV17D yellow fever vaccine.

V and J are TRBV5-4 and TRBJ2-2; D remains ambiguous. The germline V gene encodes CDR1 SGHNT and CDR2 YYREEE (reference sequence). The V gene lost 7 bases and the J gene lost 5 bases, with 9 bases spanning the gap. The CDR3 runs 12 residues. CDR3 protein: CASRPETGELFF. The DNA of the CDR3 is TGTGCCAGCCGCCCGGAGACCGGGGAGCTGTTTTTT.

This sequence joins TRBV11-2 and TRBJ2-3; the match to TRBD2 covers 9 bases. CDR1 is SGHAT and CDR2 is FQNNGV in the germline V gene. The CDR3 covers 16 residues. Trimming at V came to 1 base and at J to 4 bases, leaving 6 bases not matched to a gene. Written as DNA, the CDR3 is TGTGCCAGCAGCTTAGGGGCCAGCGGGGGGTCAGATACGCAGTATTTT. Encoded protein: CASSLGASGGSDTQYF.

This clonotype was observed many times. The chain is built from TRBV20-1 and TRBJ1-4, with D uncertain. V lost 0 bases and J lost 4, with 9 bases in between. The germline V gene has CDR1 DFQATT and CDR2 SNEGSKA (reference sequence). The CDR3 extends over 14 amino acids. CDR3 region: CSARDRRDNEKLFF. The CDR3 nucleotides read TGCAGTGCTAGAGATCGACGGGATAATGAAAAACTGTTTTTT.

The chain is built from TRBV5-6 and TRBJ2-1; D might be TRBD2 (5 bases). The V end was cut by 1 base, the J end by 4 bases, with 15 bases between. The CDR3 runs to 16 residues. Germline CDR1 reads SGHDT; CDR2 reads YYEEEE. CDR3 residues: CASSLRGVASYNEQFF. The CDR3 DNA reads as TGTGCCAGCAGCTTGAGAGGAGTAGCGTCATACAATGAGCAGTTCTTC.

The rearrangement joins TRBV6-6 to TRBJ1-4; D unresolved. V was pared by 4 bases and J by 8 bases, with 11 bases between. Germline lookup yields CDR1 MNHNY and CDR2 SVGAGI (reference sequence). CDR3 length: 13 amino acids. The CDR3 here is CASSSQIGEKLFF. DNA for the CDR3: TGTGCCAGCAGTTCCCAGATAGGAGAAAAACTGTTTTTT.

This clonotype was found many times. V is TRBV5-1 and J is TRBJ2-7; TRBD1 aligns across 7 bases. Germline-derived CDR1 and CDR2 are SGHRS and YFSETQ. Trimming at V came to 0 bases and at J to 3 bases, leaving 3 bases not matched to a gene. There are 14 residues in the CDR3. The CDR3 DNA is TGCGCCAGCAGCTTGGGAGGGGGCAGCTACGAGCAGTACTTC. Translating gives CASSLGGGSYEQYF.

The chain uses TRBV12-3 or TRBV12-4 and TRBJ2-3; 9 positions match TRBD2. This CDR3 comprises 14 residues. V lost 7 bases to trimming and J lost 2 bases; unmatched junction nucleotides: 4. CDR3 sequence reads: CASISGGPTDTQYF. The DNA of the CDR3 is TGTGCCAGCATCAGCGGGGGGCCCACAGATACGCAGTATTTT.

V and J are TRBV7-8 and TRBJ2-5; 7 bases fit TRBD2. The V segment lost 3 bases and the J segment 7 bases; nucleotides outside the gene matches: 14. The CDR3 totals 16 residues. Per the germline V gene, CDR1 is SGHVS and CDR2 is FQNEAQ. CDR3: CASSLDLGGTGWTQYF. As DNA, the CDR3 is TGTGCCAGCAGCTTGGACTTGGGGGGGACGGGGTGGACCCAGTACTTC.

The genes are TRBV6-2 or TRBV6-3 and TRBJ2-7; D remains unclear. Trimming stripped 2 bases from V and 12 bases from J, with 11 bases between. CDR1 is MNHEY and CDR2 is SVGEGT in the germline V gene. This CDR3 has 11 amino acids. DNA of the CDR3: TGTGCCAGCAGTTACGGCGAGAGGCGGTACTTC. Protein: CASSYGERRYF.

The chain couples TRBV5-1 to TRBJ1-1; no clear D gene. Deletions cut 0 bases from V and 2 bases from J, with 5 bases between. Germline CDR1 SGHRS, CDR2 YFSETQ. This CDR3 is 13 amino acids long. The CDR3 sequence is CASSLADNTEAFF. In DNA form, the CDR3 reads TGCGCCAGCAGCTTGGCCGATAACACTGAAGCTTTCTTT.

The CDR3 DNA follows: TGTGCCAGCAGCCCGGACAGGGGGCGACCGTCCTATAATTCACCCCTCCACTTT. Translated, it gives CASSPDRGRPSYNSPLHF. The V call is TRBV11-2, the J call TRBJ1-6, with 11 bases that match TRBD1. J lost 1 base, V lost 5 bases, and 7 bases had no gene match. This CDR3 spans 18 amino acids. CDR1 and CDR2 from the germline V gene are SGHAT and FQNNGV.

The sample holds a few counts of this clonotype. The chain uses TRBV5-6 and TRBJ2-1; possibly TRBD1 or TRBD2 for D (5 bases each). The CDR3 is made up of 14 amino acids. V was pared by 1 base and J by 4 bases, with 9 bases between. Germline V gives CDR1 SGHDT, CDR2 YYEEEE. CDR3 region: CASSLRDGYNEQFF. CDR3 coding DNA: TGTGCCAGCAGCTTGAGGGACGGTTACAATGAGCAGTTCTTC.

The chain is built from TRBV5-1 and TRBJ2-7; 10 positions agree with TRBD2. Looked up from germline, CDR1 is SGHRS and CDR2 is YFSETQ. The V gene end was trimmed by 5 bases and the J gene end by 0 bases; junction bases not matched to a gene: 5. This CDR3 is 15 amino acids long. The CDR3 DNA reads TGCGCCAGCAGTAGCGGGGGGCCTTTCTCCTACGAGCAGTACTTC. This gives the protein CASSSGGPFSYEQYF.

This clonotype was seen only a few times. V gene TRBV6-2 or TRBV6-3 combines with J gene TRBJ2-5; the D call may be TRBD1 or TRBD2 (6 bases each). Trimming took 7 bases from V and 7 from J, leaving 19 bases between them. The CDR3 consists of 14 residues. CDR1 is MNHEY and CDR2 is SVGEGT in the germline V gene. CDR3 protein: CASNTQGGGGTQYF. The CDR3 DNA follows: TGTGCCAGCAACACACAGGGTGGAGGGGGGACCCAGTACTTC.

At least ten counts were recorded for this clonotype. The gene calls are TRBV7-2 and TRBJ2-2; the match to TRBD1 covers 8 bases. From germline, CDR1 is SGHTA and CDR2 FQGNSA. The ends lost 4 bases at V and 6 bases at J; junction bases unmatched: 7. The CDR3 runs 15 residues. CDR3 region: CASSSRTGLAGELFF. The DNA for the CDR3 is TGTGCCAGCAGCTCTCGGACAGGGTTGGCCGGGGAGCTGTTTTTT.

This chain connects TRBV2 to TRBJ2-3; D gene uncertain. CDR1 is SNHLY and CDR2 is FYNNEI in the germline V gene. V lost 1 base, J lost 6 bases, and 5 bases lay in between. The CDR3 covers 12 residues. CDR3 loop: CASSEELDTQYF. CDR3 in DNA: TGTGCCAGCAGTGAAGAGCTGGATACGCAGTATTTT.

This clonotype was recorded a few times. The gene calls are TRBV11-2 and TRBJ2-7; 10 bases agree with TRBD1. The CDR3 sequence is 16 residues long. J was trimmed by 2 bases and V by 3 bases; bases with no gene match: 7. Germline CDR1 is SGHAT and CDR2 is FQNNGV. The CDR3 nucleotides read TGTGCCAGCAGCTTGCTACCCGGGACAGGGGCCTACGAGCAGTACGTC. It translates to CASSLLPGTGAYEQYV.

This clonotype was seen repeatedly, ten times or more. The rearrangement uses TRBV29-1 and TRBJ1-1; D is ambiguous. The V gene's germline CDR1 is SQVTM and CDR2 ANQGSEA. V was trimmed by 4 bases and J by 4 bases, leaving 10 bases between them. The CDR3 extends over 12 amino acids. For the CDR3, the DNA is TGCAGCGTTGTCCAGGTTACCACTGAAGCTTTCTTT. It codes for CSVVQVTTEAFF.

This rearrangement joins TRBV4-1 to TRBJ2-3; 8 bases match TRBD1. Trimming removed 2 bases from V and 5 bases from J; junction bases left unmatched: 3. Germline V gives CDR1 MGHRA, CDR2 YSYEKL. The CDR3 has 14 amino acids. CDR3 coding DNA: TGCGCCAGCAGCCAATGGGACAGGAGAGATACGCAGTATTTT. This codes for CASSQWDRRDTQYF.

In its sample, this clonotype was seen a few times. The chain is built from TRBV28 and TRBJ2-7, with TRBD1 as a possible D gene (6 bases). Germline V CDR1 and CDR2: MDHEN, SYDVKM. The CDR3 is 14 residues long. V gave up 7 bases and J gave up 3 bases, with 16 bases separating them. Here the CDR3 reads CASILSGTNYEQYF. The CDR3 bases are TGTGCCAGCATTCTCTCCGGGACAAACTACGAGCAGTACTTC. Together with reference TRBV28 and TRBJ2-7, the CDR3 gives the full variable domain: DVKVTQSSRYLVKRTGEKVFLECVQDMDHENMFWYRQDPGLGLRLIYFSYDVKMKEKGDIPEGYSVSREKKERFSLILESASTNQTSMYLCASILSGTNYEQYFGPGTRLTVT.

J is TRBJ2-3 and V is TRBV7-9; no definite D call. The V end lost 2 bases, the J end lost 2 bases, and 11 bases lay between the germline ends. The CDR3 loop spans 15 amino acids. CDR1 is SEHNR, CDR2 FQNEAQ, per germline (reference sequence). The CDR3 sequence: CASSLTAGNTDTQYF. As DNA, the CDR3 is TGTGCCAGCAGCTTAACGGCAGGCAACACAGATACGCAGTATTTT.

This clonotype was detected only a few times. The chain joins TRBV21-1 to TRBJ1-6; TRBD1, as called in the table, went unchecked against the DNA. TRBV21-1 has pseudogene status. The CDR3 totals 15 residues. The CDR3 coding sequence is TGTGCCAAGCAACCCGGGACAGCCACTAATTCACCCCTCCACTTT. The encoded protein is CAKQPGTATNSPLHF.

The CDR3 reads CASSPGAGNQNIQYF. The CDR3 DNA is TGCGCCAGCAGCCCTGGGGCAGGAAATCAAAACATTCAGTACTTC. This sequence joins TRBV4-3 and TRBJ2-4; perhaps TRBD1 as D (5 bases). This CDR3 contains 15 residues. Per the germline V gene, CDR1 is LGHNA and CDR2 is YSLEER. Trimming cost V 4 bases and J 5 bases, with 15 bases left between them.

A few counts support this clonotype. The chain has TRBV7-2 and TRBJ1-5; no clear D gene. CDR1 and CDR2 (germline): SGHTA, FQGNSA. V was shortened by 1 base and J by 6 bases, with 10 bases between the two germline ends. The CDR3 runs 14 residues. The CDR3 nucleotides read TGTGCCAGCAGCTTAGGCCCCAAGGGTCAGCCCCAGCATTTT. The encoded protein is CASSLGPKGQPQHF.

This clonotype was picked up a small number of times. The chain has TRBV7-2 and TRBJ2-2; D is possibly TRBD1 or TRBD2 (6 bases each). The CDR3 sequence is 17 residues long. The germline gives CDR1 SGHTA, CDR2 FQGNSA. Between the trimmed V and J ends, which lost 1 base and 7 bases, there was a span of 19 bases. The chain's CDR3 is CASSLVGGGRDGGELFF. As DNA, the CDR3 is TGTGCCAGCAGCTTAGTAGGGGGAGGCAGGGACGGCGGGGAGCTGTTTTTT.

A note on this clonotype: Mismatch with germline at one junction end may stem from a read error. V usage is TRBV7-7 and J usage is TRBJ2-3; perhaps D is TRBD1 or TRBD2 (7 bases each). Germline V lookup: CDR1 SSHAT, CDR2 FNYEAQ (reference sequence). The CDR3 is 14 amino acids. CDR3 amino acids: CASSSLGGGDTQYF. The CDR3 DNA reads as TGTGCTAGCAGTTCCCTGGGAGGGGGCGATACGCAGTATTTT. Based on the CDR3 plus reference TRBV7-7 and TRBJ2-3, the full variable domain is GAGVSQSPRYKVTKRGQDVTLRCDPISSHATLYWYQQALGQGPEFLTYFNYEAQPDKSGLPSDRFSAERPEGSISTLTIQRTEQRDSAMYRCASSSLGGGDTQYFGPGTRLTVL.